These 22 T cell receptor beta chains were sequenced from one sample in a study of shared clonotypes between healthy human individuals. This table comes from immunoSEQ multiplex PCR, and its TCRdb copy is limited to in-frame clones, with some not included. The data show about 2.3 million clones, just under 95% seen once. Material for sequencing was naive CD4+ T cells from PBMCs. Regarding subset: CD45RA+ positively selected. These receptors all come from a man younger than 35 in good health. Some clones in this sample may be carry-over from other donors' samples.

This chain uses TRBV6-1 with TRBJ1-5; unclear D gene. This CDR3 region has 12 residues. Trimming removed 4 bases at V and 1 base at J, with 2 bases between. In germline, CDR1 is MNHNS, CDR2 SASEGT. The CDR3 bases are TGTGCCAGCAGTGTCAGCAATCAGCCCCAGCATTTT. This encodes CASSVSNQPQHF.

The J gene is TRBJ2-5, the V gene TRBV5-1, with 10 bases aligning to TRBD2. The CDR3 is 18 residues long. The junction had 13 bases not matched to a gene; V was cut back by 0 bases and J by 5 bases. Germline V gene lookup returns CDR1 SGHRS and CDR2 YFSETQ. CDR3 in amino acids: CASSLAVVASGRLETQYF. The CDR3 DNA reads TGCGCCAGCAGCTTGGCCGTCGTAGCTAGCGGGAGATTGGAGACCCAGTACTTC.

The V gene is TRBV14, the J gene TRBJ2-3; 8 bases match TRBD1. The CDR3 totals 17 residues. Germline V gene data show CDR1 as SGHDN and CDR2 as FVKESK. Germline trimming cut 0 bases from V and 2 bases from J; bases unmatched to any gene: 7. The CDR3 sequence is CASSQDPGQGTTDTQYF. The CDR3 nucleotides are TGTGCCAGCAGCCAAGATCCCGGACAGGGCACCACAGATACGCAGTATTTT.

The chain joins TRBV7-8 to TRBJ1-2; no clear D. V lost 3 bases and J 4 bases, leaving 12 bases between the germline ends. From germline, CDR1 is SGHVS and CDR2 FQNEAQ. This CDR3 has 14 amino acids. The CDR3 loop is CASSLDTLAYGYTF. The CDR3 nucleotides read TGTGCCAGCAGCTTGGATACTTTGGCCTATGGCTACACCTTC.

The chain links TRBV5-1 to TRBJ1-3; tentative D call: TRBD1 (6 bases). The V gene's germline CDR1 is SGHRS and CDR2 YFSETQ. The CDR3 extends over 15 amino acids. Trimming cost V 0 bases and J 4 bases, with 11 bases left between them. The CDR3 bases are TGCGCCAGCAGCTTGGGTTCAGGGGACGGAAACACCATATATTTT. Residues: CASSLGSGDGNTIYF.

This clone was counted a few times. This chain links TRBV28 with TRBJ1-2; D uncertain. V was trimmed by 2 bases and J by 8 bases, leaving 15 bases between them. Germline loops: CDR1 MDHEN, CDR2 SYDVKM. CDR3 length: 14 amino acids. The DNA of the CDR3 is TGTGCCAGCAGTTTAGGGTCCAATGGGTACGGCTACACCTTC. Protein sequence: CASSLGSNGYGYTF.

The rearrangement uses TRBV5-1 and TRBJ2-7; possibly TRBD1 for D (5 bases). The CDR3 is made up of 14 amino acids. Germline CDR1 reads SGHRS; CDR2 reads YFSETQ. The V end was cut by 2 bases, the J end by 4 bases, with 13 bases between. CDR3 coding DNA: TGCGCCAGCAGCTTTCAGGACACCCTATACGAGCAGTACTTC. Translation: CASSFQDTLYEQYF.

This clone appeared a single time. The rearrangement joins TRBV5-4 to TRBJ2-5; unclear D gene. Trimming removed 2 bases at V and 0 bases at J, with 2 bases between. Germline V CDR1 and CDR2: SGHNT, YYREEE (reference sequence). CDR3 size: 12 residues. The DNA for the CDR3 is TGTGCCAGCAGCTTCGACCAAGAGACCCAGTACTTC. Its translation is CASSFDQETQYF.

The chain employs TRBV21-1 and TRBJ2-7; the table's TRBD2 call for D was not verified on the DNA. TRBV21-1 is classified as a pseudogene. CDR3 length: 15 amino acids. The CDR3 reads CASSPPLAVRGEQYF. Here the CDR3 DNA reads TGTGCCAGCAGCCCCCCCCTAGCGGTACGGGGCGAGCAGTACTTC.

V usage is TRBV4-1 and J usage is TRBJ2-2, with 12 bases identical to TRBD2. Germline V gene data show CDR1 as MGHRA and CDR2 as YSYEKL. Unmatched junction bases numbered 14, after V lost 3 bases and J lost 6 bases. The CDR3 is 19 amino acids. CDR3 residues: CASSQPGLAGLGFPGELFF. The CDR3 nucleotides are TGCGCCAGCAGCCAGCCTGGACTAGCGGGGCTAGGCTTCCCCGGGGAGCTGTTTTTT.

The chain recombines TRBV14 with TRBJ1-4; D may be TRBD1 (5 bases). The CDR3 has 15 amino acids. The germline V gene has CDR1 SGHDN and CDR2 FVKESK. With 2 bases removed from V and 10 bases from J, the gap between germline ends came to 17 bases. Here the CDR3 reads CASSQLRDGGGKLFF. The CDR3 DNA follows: TGTGCCAGCAGCCAACTCCGGGACGGCGGTGGAAAACTGTTTTTT.

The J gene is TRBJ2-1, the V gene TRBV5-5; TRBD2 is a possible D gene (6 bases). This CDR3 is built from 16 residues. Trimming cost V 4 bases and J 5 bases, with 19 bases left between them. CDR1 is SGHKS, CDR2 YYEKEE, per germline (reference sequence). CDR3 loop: CASSLGLLVADNEQFF. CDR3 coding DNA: TGTGCCAGCAGCCTGGGCCTTTTAGTAGCGGACAATGAGCAGTTCTTC.

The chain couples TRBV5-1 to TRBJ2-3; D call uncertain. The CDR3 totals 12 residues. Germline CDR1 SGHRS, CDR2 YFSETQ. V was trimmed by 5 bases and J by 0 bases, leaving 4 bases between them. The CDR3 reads CASRPSTDTQYF. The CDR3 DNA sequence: TGCGCCAGCAGGCCCAGCACAGATACGCAGTATTTT.

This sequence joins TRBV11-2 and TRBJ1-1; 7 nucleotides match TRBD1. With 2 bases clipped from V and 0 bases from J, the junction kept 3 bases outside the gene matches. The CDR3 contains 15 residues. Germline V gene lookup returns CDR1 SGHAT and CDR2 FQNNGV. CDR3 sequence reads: CASSLSGGMNTEAFF. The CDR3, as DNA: TGTGCCAGCAGCTTATCAGGGGGGATGAACACTGAAGCTTTCTTT. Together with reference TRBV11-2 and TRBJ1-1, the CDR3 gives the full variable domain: EAGVAQSPRYKIIEKRQSVAFWCNPISGHATLYWYQQILGQGPKLLIQFQNNGVVDDSQLPKDRFSAERLKGVDSTLKIQPAKLEDSAVYLCASSLSGGMNTEAFFGQGTRLTVV.

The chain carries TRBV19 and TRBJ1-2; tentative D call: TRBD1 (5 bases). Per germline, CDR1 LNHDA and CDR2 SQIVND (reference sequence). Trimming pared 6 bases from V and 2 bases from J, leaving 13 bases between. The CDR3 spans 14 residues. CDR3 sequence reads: CASRALDRNYGYTF. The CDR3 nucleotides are TGTGCCAGTAGGGCTTTAGACAGAAACTATGGCTACACCTTC.

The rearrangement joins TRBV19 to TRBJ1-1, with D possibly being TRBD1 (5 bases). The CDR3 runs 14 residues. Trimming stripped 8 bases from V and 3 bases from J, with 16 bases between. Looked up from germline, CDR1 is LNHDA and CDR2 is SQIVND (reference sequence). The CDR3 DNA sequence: TGTGCCAGTTCCGGGTCCCCGGGGGACACTGAAGCTTTCTTT. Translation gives CASSGSPGDTEAFF. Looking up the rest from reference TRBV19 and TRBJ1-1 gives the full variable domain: DGGITQSPKYLFRKEGQNVTLSCEQNLNHDAMYWYRQDPGQGLRLIYYSQIVNDFQKGDIAEGYSVSREKKESFPLTVTSAQKNPTAFYLCASSGSPGDTEAFFGQGTRLTVV.

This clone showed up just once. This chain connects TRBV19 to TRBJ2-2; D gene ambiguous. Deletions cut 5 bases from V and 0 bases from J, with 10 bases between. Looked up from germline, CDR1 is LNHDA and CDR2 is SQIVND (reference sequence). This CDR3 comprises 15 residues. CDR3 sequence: CASSPRASNTGELFF. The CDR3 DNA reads TGTGCCAGTAGTCCCCGGGCCTCGAACACCGGGGAGCTGTTTTTT.

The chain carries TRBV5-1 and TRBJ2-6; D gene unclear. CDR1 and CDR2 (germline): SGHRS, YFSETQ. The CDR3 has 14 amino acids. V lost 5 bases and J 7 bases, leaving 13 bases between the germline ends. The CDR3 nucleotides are TGCGCCAGCAGTCCCTCCTTCTCTGCCAACGTCCTGACTTTC. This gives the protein CASSPSFSANVLTF.

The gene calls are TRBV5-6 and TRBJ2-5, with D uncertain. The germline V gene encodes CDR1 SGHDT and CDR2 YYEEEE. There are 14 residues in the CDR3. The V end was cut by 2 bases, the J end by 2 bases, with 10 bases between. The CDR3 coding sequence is TGTGCCAGCAGCTTACATGGTGGGCAAGAGACCCAGTACTTC. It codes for CASSLHGGQETQYF. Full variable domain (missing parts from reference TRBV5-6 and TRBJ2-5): DAGVTQSPTHLIKTRGQQVTLRCSPKSGHDTVSWYQQALGQGPQFIFQYYEEEERQRGNFPDRFSGHQFPNYSSELNVNALLLGDSALYLCASSLHGGQETQYFGPGTRLLVL.

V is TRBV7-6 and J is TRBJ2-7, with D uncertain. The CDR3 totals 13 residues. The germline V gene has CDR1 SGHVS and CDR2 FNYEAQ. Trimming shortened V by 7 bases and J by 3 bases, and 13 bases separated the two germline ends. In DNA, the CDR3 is TGTGCCAGCATCCCCATCGTCAGCTACGAGCAGTACTTC. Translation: CASIPIVSYEQYF.

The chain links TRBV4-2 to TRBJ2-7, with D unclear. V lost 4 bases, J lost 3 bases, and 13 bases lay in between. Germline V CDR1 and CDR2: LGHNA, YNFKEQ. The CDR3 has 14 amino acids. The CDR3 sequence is CASSRLGTHYEQYF. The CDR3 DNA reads TGTGCCAGCAGCCGTCTGGGAACCCACTACGAGCAGTACTTC.

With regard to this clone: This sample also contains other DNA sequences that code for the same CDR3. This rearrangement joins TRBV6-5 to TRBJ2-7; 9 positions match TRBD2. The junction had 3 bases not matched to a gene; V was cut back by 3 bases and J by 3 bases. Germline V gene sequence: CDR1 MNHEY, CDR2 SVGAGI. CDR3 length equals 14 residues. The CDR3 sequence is CASSYSGGSYEQYF. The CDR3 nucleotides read TGTGCCAGCAGTTATAGCGGGGGCAGCTACGAGCAGTACTTC.